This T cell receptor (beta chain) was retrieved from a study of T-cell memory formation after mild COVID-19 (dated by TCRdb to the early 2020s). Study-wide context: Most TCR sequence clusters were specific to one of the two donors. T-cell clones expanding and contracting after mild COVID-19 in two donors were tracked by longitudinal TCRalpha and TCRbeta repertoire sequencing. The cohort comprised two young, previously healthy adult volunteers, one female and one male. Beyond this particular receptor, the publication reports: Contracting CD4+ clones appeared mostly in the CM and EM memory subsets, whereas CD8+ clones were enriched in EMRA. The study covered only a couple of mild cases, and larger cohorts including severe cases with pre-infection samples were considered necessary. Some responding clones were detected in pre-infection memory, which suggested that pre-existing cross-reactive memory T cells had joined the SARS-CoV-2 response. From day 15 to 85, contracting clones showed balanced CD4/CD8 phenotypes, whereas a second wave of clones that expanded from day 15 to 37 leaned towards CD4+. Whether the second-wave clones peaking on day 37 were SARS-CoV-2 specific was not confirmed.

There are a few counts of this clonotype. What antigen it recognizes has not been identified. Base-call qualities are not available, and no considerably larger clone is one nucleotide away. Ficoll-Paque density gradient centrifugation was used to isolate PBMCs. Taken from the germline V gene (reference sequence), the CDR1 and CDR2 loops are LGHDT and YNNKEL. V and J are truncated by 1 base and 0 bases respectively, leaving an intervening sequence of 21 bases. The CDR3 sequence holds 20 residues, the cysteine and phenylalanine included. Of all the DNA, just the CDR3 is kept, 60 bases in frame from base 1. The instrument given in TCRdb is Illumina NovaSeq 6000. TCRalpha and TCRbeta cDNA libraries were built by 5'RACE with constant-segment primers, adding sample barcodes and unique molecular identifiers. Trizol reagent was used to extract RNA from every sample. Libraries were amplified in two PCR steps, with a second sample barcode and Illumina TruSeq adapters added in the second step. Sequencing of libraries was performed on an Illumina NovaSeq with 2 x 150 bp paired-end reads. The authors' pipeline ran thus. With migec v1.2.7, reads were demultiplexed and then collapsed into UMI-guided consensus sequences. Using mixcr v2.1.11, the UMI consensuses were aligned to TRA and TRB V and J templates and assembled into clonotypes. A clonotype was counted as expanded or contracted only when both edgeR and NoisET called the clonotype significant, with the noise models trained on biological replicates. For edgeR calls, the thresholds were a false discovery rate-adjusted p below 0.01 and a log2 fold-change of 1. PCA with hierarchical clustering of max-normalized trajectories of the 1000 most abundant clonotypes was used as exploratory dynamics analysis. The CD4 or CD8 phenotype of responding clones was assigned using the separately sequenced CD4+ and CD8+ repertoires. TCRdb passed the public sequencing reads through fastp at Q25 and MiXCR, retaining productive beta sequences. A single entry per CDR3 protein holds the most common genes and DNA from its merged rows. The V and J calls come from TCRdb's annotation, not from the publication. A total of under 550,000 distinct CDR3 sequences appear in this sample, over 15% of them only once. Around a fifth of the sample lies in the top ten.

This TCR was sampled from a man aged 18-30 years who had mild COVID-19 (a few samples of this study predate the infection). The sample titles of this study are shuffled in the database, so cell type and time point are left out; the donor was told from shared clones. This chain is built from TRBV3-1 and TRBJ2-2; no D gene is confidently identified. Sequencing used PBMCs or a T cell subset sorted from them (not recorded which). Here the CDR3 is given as CASSQVSDIVGAANTGELFF. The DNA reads TGTGCCAGCAGCCAAGTTTCAGACATAGTGGGTGCAGCGAACACCGGGGAGCTGTTTTTT.